The rows below give T cell receptor beta chains drawn from one sample of a study of beta chain features in type 1 diabetes. TCRdb keeps only in-frame clones here, not all; method: immunoSEQ multiplex PCR. The repertoire holds fewer than 350,000 clones, with approximately 16% as singletons. Material for sequencing was naive CD4+ T cells from blood. Receptor source: a man younger than 30 with type 1 diabetes. Each CDR3 is given with its conserved first and last residue. The D gene is left open where the match is weak. Clone size is stated in some rows and not others, as once, few, many or a class when expanded.

CASSQVGSAISYNEQFF	TGTGCCAGCAGCCAGGTCGGGAGTGCCATCTCCTACAATGAGCAGTTCTTC	TRBV13	.	.	TRBJ2-1
CASSPAQETQYF	TGTGCCAGCTCACCGGCCCAAGAGACCCAGTACTTC	TRBV18	.	.	TRBJ2-5
CASSLGPGTPQYF	TGTGCCAGCAGCTTAGGCCCCGGGACACCGCAGTATTTT	TRBV7-2	few	.	TRBJ2-3
CASSFPLTSGGFTDTQYF	TGTGCCAGCAGCTTTCCCCTGACTAGCGGAGGGTTCACAGATACGCAGTATTTT	TRBV7-2	.	TRBD2	TRBJ2-3
CASSFRGRGETQYF	TGTGCCAGCAGTTTCAGGGGCCGGGGAGAGACCCAGTACTTC	TRBV27	few	.	TRBJ2-5
CASSPGTSSYEQYF	TGTGCCAGCTCACCAGGGACTAGCTCCTACGAGCAGTACTTC	TRBV18	few	TRBD2	TRBJ2-7
CASSSRQGQGEQFF	TGTGCCAGCAGCTCGCGACAGGGTCAAGGTGAGCAGTTCTTC	TRBV7-2	.	TRBD1	TRBJ2-1
CASRRRVRNYGYTF	TGTGCCAGCAGACGTCGGGTTCGTAACTATGGCTACACCTTC	TRBV28	.	.	TRBJ1-2
CASSPRKATINQPQHF	TGTGCCAGCAGTCCACGTAAGGCGACAATCAATCAGCCCCAGCATTTT	TRBV2	.	.	TRBJ1-5
CASSDPRTGGLEAFF	TGTGCCAGCAGTGACCCTCGGACAGGAGGCCTAGAAGCTTTCTTT	TRBV25-1	few	TRBD1	TRBJ1-1
CASSQEPSSYSNQPQHF	TGCGCCAGCAGCCAAGAACCGAGCTCTTATAGCAATCAGCCCCAGCATTTT	TRBV4-3	.	.	TRBJ1-5
CASSFQTGEETQYF	TGTGCCAGCAGCTTCCAGACAGGGGAAGAGACCCAGTACTTC	TRBV7-9	.	TRBD1	TRBJ2-5
CAWSKGVGEQYF	TGTGCCTGGAGCAAAGGGGTCGGGGAGCAGTACTTC	TRBV30	.	.	TRBJ2-7
CAWSLMTGAGELFF	TGTGCCTGGAGCCTGATGACAGGGGCCGGGGAGCTGTTTTTT	TRBV30	few	TRBD1	TRBJ2-2
CASSLSSSGSGEQYF	TGTGCCAGCAGCTTAAGCTCTAGCGGGTCGGGAGAGCAGTACTTC	TRBV7-2	few	TRBD2	TRBJ2-7
CASSYRTSGVETYEQYF	TGTGCCAGCAGCTACCGGACTAGCGGGGTAGAGACCTACGAGCAGTACTTC	TRBV11-2	few	TRBD2	TRBJ2-7
CASSGQGNYGYTF	TGTGCCAGCAGTGGACAGGGGAACTATGGCTACACCTTC	TRBV2	few	TRBD1	TRBJ1-2
CASRSSGGTVYEQYF	TGTGCCAGCAGATCTAGCGGGGGTACGGTCTACGAGCAGTACTTC	TRBV7-2	few	TRBD2	TRBJ2-7
CASSKLAGTFYEQYF	TGTGCCAGCAGTAAGCTAGCGGGGACTTTCTACGAGCAGTACTTC	TRBV6-5	few	TRBD2	TRBJ2-7
CASSLLTRGEPNYGYTF	TGCGCCAGCAGCCTCCTTACACGGGGGGAACCTAACTATGGCTACACCTTC	TRBV4-3	.	.	TRBJ1-2
CASSPPQGVNTEAFF	TGTGCCAGCTCACCACCTCAAGGGGTGAACACTGAAGCTTTCTTT	TRBV18	few	.	TRBJ1-1
CASSLFGRANQPQHF	TGTGCCAGCAGTTTATTTGGCAGGGCCAATCAGCCCCAGCATTTT	TRBV28	.	.	TRBJ1-5
CASSQREYDYGYTF	TGCGCCAGCAGCCAGAGGGAGTACGACTATGGCTACACCTTC	TRBV4-1	few	.	TRBJ1-2
CASSQGYRGYNEQFF	TGCGCCAGCAGCCAAGGATACAGGGGTTACAATGAGCAGTTCTTC	TRBV4-3	many	TRBD1	TRBJ2-1
CASSLRGTSSNEQFF	TGTGCCAGCAGCCTCCGCGGGACTAGCTCGAATGAGCAGTTCTTC	TRBV9	.	TRBD2	TRBJ2-1
CASSQYQAQETQYF	TGCGCCAGCAGCCAGTATCAAGCCCAAGAGACCCAGTACTTC	TRBV4-3	.	.	TRBJ2-5
CASRWGQNTDTQYF	TGTGCCAGCAGATGGGGACAGAACACAGATACGCAGTATTTT	TRBV5-6	.	TRBD1	TRBJ2-3
CASRGQGATLSYEQYF	TGTGCCAGCAGGGGACAGGGGGCGACTCTCTCCTACGAGCAGTACTTC	TRBV6-6	few	TRBD1	TRBJ2-7
CASSLQGANTEAFF	TGCGCCAGCAGTCTCCAGGGTGCGAACACTGAAGCTTTCTTT	TRBV5-1	few	.	TRBJ1-1
CASSFGSLWDRGTNEQYF	TGTGCCAGCAGCTTCGGATCTCTCTGGGACAGGGGAACCAACGAGCAGTACTTC	TRBV7-2	few	TRBD1	TRBJ2-7
CASSLGGGSPLHF	TGTGCCAGCAGCTTAGGGGGGGGTTCACCCCTCCACTTT	TRBV7-2	few	.	TRBJ1-6
CASSFRLAGEFLYEQFF	TGTGCCAGCAGCTTCCGACTAGCGGGAGAGTTTCTTTATGAGCAGTTCTTC	TRBV7-2	few	TRBD2	TRBJ2-1
CATNIGTSGNNEQFF	TGTGCCACCAACATAGGGACTAGCGGTAACAATGAGCAGTTCTTC	TRBV28	few	TRBD2	TRBJ2-1
CASRRQGINEQYF	TGCGCCAGCAGACGACAAGGTATTAATGAGCAGTACTTC	TRBV23-1	.	.	TRBJ2-5
CASSSQVHSGNTIYF	TGTGCCAGCAGCTCTCAGGTCCACTCTGGAAACACCATATATTTT	TRBV7-2	.	.	TRBJ1-3
CASRGQRGEKLFF	TGTGCCAGCAGAGGACAAAGGGGCGAAAAACTGTTTTTT	TRBV6-5	few	.	TRBJ1-4
CASSKTGASYEQYF	TGTGCCAGCAGTAAAACAGGGGCATCCTACGAGCAGTACTTC	TRBV6-5	.	TRBD1	TRBJ2-7